The clone carrying this TCR beta chain appeared many times. What it recognizes is unknown. Patients having uncontrolled infection, another autoimmune disease, pregnancy or lactation were not included. The diagnostic basis comprised clinical symptoms, serum thyroxine and TRAb, thyroid ultrasound and orbital computed tomography. Using around 10 ml of fresh peripheral blood, PBMCs were prepared. This sample stems from a study of T cells in Graves' hyperthyroidism and ophthalmopathy. Amplification targeted TCR beta CDR3 regions from RNA transcripts. The study used the HTBI primer set for a first-round RT-PCR of the TCR CDR3. TCRdb passed the multiplex PCR reads through MiXCR, listing each CDR3 protein once. The profile covers 450,000 to 600,000 distinct CDR3 sequences, with around 13% appearing a single time and around 14% taken by the ten largest. General study points: Blood samples included most of the expanded thyroid clonotypes exceeding 0.001.

The germline V gene encodes CDR1 MNHEY and CDR2 SMNVEV (reference sequence). The CDR3 is 17 amino acids. V lost 7 bases and J 1 base, leaving 21 bases between the germline ends. The source is a woman in her forties with Graves' hyperthyroidism. Sequenced input: blood. The gene calls are TRBV27 and TRBJ2-3; tentatively, D is TRBD1 (5 bases). The CDR3 DNA follows: TGTGCCAGCAAACTGGAAGGGGAATTCTTAGGCACAGATACGCAGTATTTT. It specifies CASKLEGEFLGTDTQYF.